Listed below are T cell receptor beta chains from one sample, sequenced in a study of cytomegalovirus exposure and HLA in healthy donors. Measured with immunoSEQ multiplex PCR; TCRdb has only the in-frame clones, and not every one. The repertoire consists of roughly 160,000 clones, with approximately 84% occurring once and the leading ten covering 0.38%. Sequenced material: PBMCs. The source of these receptors is a boy aged 2 to 10 in good health and CMV-seronegative. Both conserved end residues are trimmed from each CDR3.

TRBJ2-7 | TRBV7-9 | ASSRDRGVHEQY
TRBJ1-2 | TRBV27 | ASSPGGTGYT
TRBJ2-7 | TRBV28 | ASSMPAGTSGYEQY
TRBJ1-1 | TRBV6-1 | ASRWEGTEAF
TRBJ2-7 | TRBV28 | ASRGTSGTYEQY
TRBJ2-4 | TRBV6-5 | ASSQGPQGNIQY
TRBJ2-3 | TRBV29-1 | SVPTGSTLGDTQY
TRBJ2-5 | TRBV6-5 | ASSYLDRSETQY
TRBJ2-6 | TRBV18 | ASSPGAAMFSGANVLT
TRBJ1-1 | TRBV6-1 | ASSLGRNTEAF
TRBJ2-1 | TRBV10-3 | AISSGGAYNEQF
NA | TRBV28 | ASGTDTYEQY
TRBJ2-7 | TRBV7-2 | ASSPRDGSYEQY
TRBJ2-7 | TRBV5-5 | ASSQGRDKRNEQY
TRBJ2-3 | TRBV9 | ASSVGQGKDTQY